In this sample, the clone carrying this TCR beta chain turned up many times. These data belong to a study of T cell repertoires in cytomegalovirus infection. MiXCR, applied by TCRdb to the reads, yields one record per CDR3 protein. The sample holds a few hundred thousand distinct CDR3 sequences; approximately 25% are singletons and the top ten take approximately 13%. The TCR comes from a human donor in good health (CMV status not recorded). Some clones in this sample may be carry-over from other donors' samples. The sequencing sample was made of PBMCs.

CDR3 sequence reads: CASSLALDTDTQYF. CDR3 DNA sequence: TGTGCCAGCAGCTTAGCGCTTGACACAGATACGCAGTATTTT. The chain employs TRBV7-2 and TRBJ2-3, with D hard to call. The CDR3 totals 14 residues. Trimming removed 0 bases from V and 2 bases from J, with 6 bases in between. Germline V gene sequence: CDR1 SGHTA, CDR2 FQGNSA.